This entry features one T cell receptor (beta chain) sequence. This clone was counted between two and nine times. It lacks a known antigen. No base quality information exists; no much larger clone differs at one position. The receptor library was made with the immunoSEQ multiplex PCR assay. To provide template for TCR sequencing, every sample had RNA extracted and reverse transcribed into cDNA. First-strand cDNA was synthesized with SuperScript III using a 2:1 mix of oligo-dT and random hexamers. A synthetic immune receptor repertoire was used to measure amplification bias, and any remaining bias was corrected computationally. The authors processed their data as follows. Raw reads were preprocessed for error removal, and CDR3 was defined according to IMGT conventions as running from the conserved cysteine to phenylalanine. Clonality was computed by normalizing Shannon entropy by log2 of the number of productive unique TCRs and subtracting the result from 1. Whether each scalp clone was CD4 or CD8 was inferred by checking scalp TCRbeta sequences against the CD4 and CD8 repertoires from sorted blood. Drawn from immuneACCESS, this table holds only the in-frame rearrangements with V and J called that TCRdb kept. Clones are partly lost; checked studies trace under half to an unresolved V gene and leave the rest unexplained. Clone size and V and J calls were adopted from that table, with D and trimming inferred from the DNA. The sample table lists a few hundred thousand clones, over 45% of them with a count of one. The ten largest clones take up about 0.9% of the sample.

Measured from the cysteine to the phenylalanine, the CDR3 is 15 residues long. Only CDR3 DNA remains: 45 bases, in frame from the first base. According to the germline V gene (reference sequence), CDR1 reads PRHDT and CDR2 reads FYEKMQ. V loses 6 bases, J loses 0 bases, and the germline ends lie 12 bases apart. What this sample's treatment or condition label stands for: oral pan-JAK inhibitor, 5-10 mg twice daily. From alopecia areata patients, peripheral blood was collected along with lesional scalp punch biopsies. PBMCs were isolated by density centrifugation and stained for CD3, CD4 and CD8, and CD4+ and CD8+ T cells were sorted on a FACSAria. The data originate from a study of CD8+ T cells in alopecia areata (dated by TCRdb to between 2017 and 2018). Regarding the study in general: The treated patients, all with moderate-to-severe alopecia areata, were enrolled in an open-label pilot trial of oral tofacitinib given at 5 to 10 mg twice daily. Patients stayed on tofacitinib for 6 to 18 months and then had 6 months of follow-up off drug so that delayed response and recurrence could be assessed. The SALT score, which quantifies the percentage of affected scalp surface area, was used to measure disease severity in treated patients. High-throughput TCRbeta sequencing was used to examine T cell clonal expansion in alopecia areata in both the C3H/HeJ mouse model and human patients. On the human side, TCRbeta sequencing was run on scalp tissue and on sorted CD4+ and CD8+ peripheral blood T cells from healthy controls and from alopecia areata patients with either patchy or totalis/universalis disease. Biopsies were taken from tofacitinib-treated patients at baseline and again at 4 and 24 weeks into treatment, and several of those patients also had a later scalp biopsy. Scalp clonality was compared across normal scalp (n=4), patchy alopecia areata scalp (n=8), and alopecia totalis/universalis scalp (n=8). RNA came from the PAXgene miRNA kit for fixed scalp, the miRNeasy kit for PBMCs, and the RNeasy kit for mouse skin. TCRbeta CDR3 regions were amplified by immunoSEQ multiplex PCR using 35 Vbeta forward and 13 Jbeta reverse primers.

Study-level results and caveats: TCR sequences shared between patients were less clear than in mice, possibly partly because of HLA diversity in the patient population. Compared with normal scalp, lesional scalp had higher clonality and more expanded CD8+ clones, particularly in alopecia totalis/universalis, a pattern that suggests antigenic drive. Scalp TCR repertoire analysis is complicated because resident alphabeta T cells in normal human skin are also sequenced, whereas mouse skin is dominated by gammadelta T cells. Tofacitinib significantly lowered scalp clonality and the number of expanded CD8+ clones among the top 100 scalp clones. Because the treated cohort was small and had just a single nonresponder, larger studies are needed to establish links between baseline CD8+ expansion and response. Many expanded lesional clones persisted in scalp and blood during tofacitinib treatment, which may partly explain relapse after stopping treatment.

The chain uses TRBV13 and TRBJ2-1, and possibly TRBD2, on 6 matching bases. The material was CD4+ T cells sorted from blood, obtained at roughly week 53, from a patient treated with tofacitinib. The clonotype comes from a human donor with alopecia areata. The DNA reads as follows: TGTGCCAGCAGTCAAAGACTAGTCTCCTACAATGAGCAGTTCTTC. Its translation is CASSQRLVSYNEQFF.